The clone carrying this T cell receptor (beta chain) was seen only a few times. Its specificity is unknown. Making the TCR beta libraries involved quantitative 5'-RACE with molecular barcodes. In TCRdb, the 5' RACE reads were re-called with MiXCR into one record per CDR3 protein. The repertoire includes 200,000 to 250,000 distinct CDR3 sequences, roughly 10% of them detected once, and about 2.8% sits in the top ten. This entry comes from a study of CD8 T cells in ankylosing spondylitis. Study observations and caveats: Matched ankylosing spondylitis synovial fluid reportedly showed significant enrichment of disease-linked clones.

In germline, CDR1 is MNHEY, CDR2 SMNVEV (reference sequence). Between the trimmed V and J ends, which lost 2 bases and 0 bases, there was a span of 16 bases. CDR3 size: 17 residues. The source of this sequence is a male donor with ankylosing spondylitis or in good health (not recorded which). The sequenced sample consisted of blood, either unsorted or a sorted T cell fraction (not recorded which). The chain joins TRBV27 to TRBJ1-2; D is uncertain. In nucleotides, the CDR3 is TGTGCCAGCAGTTTAGATTGGGAGGGCGCTTCTAACTATGGCTACACCTTC. It specifies CASSLDWEGASNYGYTF.